This TCR beta chain stems from a study of response to subunit inactivated influenza vaccine. General study results and limits: Seasonal influenza vaccination, on each occasion, was suggested by the authors to recruit few new T cells.

This clonotype came up a few times. Its antigen remains unidentified. Germline V lookup: CDR1 MNHNS, CDR2 SASEGT. The CDR3 has 15 amino acids. J lost 8 bases, V lost 2 bases, and 6 bases had no gene match. MiXCR, applied by TCRdb to the RT-PCR reads, yields one record per CDR3 protein. The table records about 190,000 distinct CDR3 sequences, approximately 14% of them present only once. The source of this sequence is a man between 45 and 60 years old who received an inactivated influenza vaccine. The sequenced sample was CD8+ T cells sorted from PBMCs, obtained 4 to 6 days after vaccination. The V and J genes are TRBV6-1 and TRBJ1-4; 9 bases fit TRBD1. The CDR3, as DNA: TGTGCCAGCAGTGAACTGGGACAGGGAGGAGAAAAACTGTTTTTT. Its translation is CASSELGQGGEKLFF.